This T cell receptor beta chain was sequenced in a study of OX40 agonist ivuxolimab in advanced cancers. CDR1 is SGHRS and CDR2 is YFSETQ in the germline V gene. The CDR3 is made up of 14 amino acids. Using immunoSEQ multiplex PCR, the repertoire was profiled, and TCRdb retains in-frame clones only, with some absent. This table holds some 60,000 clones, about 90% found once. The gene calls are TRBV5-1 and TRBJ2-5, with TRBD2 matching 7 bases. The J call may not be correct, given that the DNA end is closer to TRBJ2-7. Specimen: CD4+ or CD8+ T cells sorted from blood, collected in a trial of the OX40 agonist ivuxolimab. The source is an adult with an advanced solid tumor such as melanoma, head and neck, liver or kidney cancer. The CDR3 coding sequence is TGCGCCAGCAGCTTGGGACTAGCAGAGTACGAGCAGTACTTC. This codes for CASSLGLAEYEQYF.